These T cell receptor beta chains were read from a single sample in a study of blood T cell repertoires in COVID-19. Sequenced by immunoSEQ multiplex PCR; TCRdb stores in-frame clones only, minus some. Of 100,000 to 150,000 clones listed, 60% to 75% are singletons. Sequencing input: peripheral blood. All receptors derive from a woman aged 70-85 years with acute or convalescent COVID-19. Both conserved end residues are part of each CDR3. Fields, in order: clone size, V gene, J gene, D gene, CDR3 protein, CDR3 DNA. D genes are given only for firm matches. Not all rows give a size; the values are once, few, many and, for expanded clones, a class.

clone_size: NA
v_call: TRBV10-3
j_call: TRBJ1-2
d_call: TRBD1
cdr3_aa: CASDPGGGYGYTF
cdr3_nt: TGTGCCTCTGACCCAGGGGGTGGCTATGGCTACACCTTC

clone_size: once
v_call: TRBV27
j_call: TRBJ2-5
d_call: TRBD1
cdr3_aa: CASSFGQGRPTQYF
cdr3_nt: TGTGCCAGCAGTTTCGGACAGGGAAGACCGACCCAGTACTTC

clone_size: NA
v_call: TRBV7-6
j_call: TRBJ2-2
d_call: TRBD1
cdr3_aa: CASSPKPDRGTGELFF
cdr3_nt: TGTGCCAGCAGCCCCAAACCGGACAGGGGTACCGGGGAGCTGTTTTTT

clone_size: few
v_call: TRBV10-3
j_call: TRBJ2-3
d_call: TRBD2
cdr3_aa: CATGTSGGTDTQYF
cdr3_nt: TGTGCCACCGGGACTAGCGGTGGCACAGATACGCAGTATTTT

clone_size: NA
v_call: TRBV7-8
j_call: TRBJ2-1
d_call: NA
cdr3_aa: CASSLERFSYNEQFF
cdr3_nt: TGTGCCAGCAGCTTAGAGCGGTTCTCCTACAATGAGCAGTTCTTC

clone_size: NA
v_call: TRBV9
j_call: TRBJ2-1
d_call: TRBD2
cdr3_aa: CASSPKSGVSYNEQFF
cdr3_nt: TGTGCCAGCAGCCCGAAGAGCGGGGTTTCCTACAATGAGCAGTTCTTC

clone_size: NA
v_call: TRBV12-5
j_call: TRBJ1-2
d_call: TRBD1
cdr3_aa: CASGLVGTGGSYGYTF
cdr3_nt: TGTGCTAGTGGTTTGGTTGGGACAGGGGGCAGCTATGGCTACACCTTC

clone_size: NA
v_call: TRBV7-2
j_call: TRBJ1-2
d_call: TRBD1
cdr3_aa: CASSLAGTGAHLDYGYTF
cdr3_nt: TGTGCCAGCAGCTTAGCTGGGACAGGGGCACATTTAGACTATGGCTACACCTTC

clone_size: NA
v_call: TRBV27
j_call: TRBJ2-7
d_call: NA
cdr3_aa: CASSLSGGETEQYF
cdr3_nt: TGTGCCAGCAGTTTATCGGGCGGGGAGACGGAGCAGTACTTC

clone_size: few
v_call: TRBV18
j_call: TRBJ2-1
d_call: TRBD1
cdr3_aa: CASSPTGQGAYEQFF
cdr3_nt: TGTGCCAGCTCACCGACGGGACAGGGGGCGTATGAGCAGTTCTTC

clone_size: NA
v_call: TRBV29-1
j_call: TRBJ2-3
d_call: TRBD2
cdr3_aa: CSVEGTSGGGLEDTQYF
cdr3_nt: TGCAGCGTTGAGGGGACTAGCGGGGGAGGACTGGAGGATACGCAGTATTTT